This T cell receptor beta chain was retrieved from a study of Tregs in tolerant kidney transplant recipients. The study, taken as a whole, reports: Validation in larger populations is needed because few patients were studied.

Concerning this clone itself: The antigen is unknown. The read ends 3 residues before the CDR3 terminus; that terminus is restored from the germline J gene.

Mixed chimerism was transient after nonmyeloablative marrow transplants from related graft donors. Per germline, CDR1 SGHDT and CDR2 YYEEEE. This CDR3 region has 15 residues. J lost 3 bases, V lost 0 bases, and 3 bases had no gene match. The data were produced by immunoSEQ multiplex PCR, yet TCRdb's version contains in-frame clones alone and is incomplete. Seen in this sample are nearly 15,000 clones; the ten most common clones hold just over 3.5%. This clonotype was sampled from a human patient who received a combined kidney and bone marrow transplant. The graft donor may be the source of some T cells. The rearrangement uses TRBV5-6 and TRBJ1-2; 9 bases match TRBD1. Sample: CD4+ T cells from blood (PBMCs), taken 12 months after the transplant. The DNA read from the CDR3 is TGTGCCAGCAGCTTGGGGACAGGGGTCGACTATGGC. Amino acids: CASSLGTGVDYG. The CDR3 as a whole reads CASSLGTGVDYGYTF.